Below, one T cell receptor beta chain is given with its context. The sample is drawn from a study of blood T cell repertoires in COVID-19. Turning to the study itself: Acute-phase and convalescent COVID-19 samples originated in the United States, Italy and Spain. PBMCs, B-cell-depleted T cells, or T cells were the source of the cDNA or gDNA that made up the material.

Profiled with immunoSEQ multiplex PCR; TCRdb holds only in-frame clones, not every one. The sample has 210,000 or so clones, 80% to 90% seen once; the top ten hold 2.2%. This CDR3 comprises 13 residues. Deletions cut 5 bases from V and 0 bases from J, with 9 bases between. CDR1 and CDR2 (germline): SGHRS, YFSETQ. The chain combines TRBV5-1 with TRBJ2-7; D is undetermined. The specimen sequenced was peripheral blood. The TCR was taken from a woman aged 45 to 65 with acute or convalescent COVID-19. The CDR3 protein is CASSIEISYEQYF. CDR3 in DNA: TGCGCCAGCAGTATCGAGATCTCCTACGAGCAGTACTTC.